The 30 T cell receptor beta chains presented below share a single source sample, sequenced in a study of T-cell reconstitution after alpha-beta-depleted transplantation in children (dated by TCRdb to about 2016). Explained via the paper, the treatment or condition label denotes: allogeneic hematopoietic cell transplantation with graft depleted of TCRalphabeta T cells and CD19 B cells. Receptors were amplified or captured by PCR. Instrument on record: Illumina HiSeq 2500. To normalize quantification of the TCRbeta repertoire, the TCR libraries were built with molecular barcoding that relied on unique molecular identifiers. The raw public reads went through TCRdb reprocessing: fastp at Q25, MiXCR clone calling, in-frame beta chains kept. Entries are consolidated by CDR3 protein sequence, retaining the most common genes and DNA. Across this sample there are about 900,000 distinct CDR3 sequences, with about 29% seen only once. In total, the top ten clones hold roughly 27% of the sample.

The source material was PBMCs, mostly from graft donor cells, sampled 360 days after TCRalphabeta/CD19-depleted stem cell transplant. The source is a boy in the first two years of life who had a stem cell transplant for SCID, so the T cells may come from the graft donor.

This clonotype was detected a few times. The chain carries TRBV10-3 and TRBJ2-1, with TRBD1 matching over 9 bases. CDR3 length: 16 amino acids. V gave up 4 bases and J gave up 4 bases; unmatched junction bases: 8. CDR1 ENHRY and CDR2 SYGVKD come from the germline V gene. The CDR3 DNA sequence: TGTGCCATCAGTGGGAACGACAGGGGGGGATACAATGAGCAGTTCTTC. It encodes CAISGNDRGGYNEQFF.

The genes are TRBV2 and TRBJ1-2; D gene unclear. In germline, CDR1 is SNHLY, CDR2 FYNNEI. The CDR3 loop spans 12 amino acids. Trimming cost V 7 bases and J 4 bases, with 10 bases left between them. CDR3 coding DNA: TGTGCCAGCAATACAGCTCGCTATGGCTACACCTTC. Residues: CASNTARYGYTF.

The V call is TRBV20-1, the J call TRBJ1-1; D gene unclear. The V end was cut by 4 bases, the J end by 1 base, with 7 bases between. Germline CDR1 is DFQATT and CDR2 is SNEGSKA (reference sequence). The CDR3 length is 12 residues. CDR3 residues: CSAKTQNTEAFF. DNA for the CDR3: TGCAGTGCTAAGACACAGAACACTGAAGCTTTCTTT.

The sample holds one count of this clonotype. The rearrangement joins TRBV15 to TRBJ2-7; the D gene is possibly TRBD2 (7 bases). The V end lost 9 bases, the J end lost 5 bases, and 23 bases lay between the germline ends. The CDR3 covers 15 residues. CDR1 and CDR2 from the germline V gene are LNHNV and YYDKDF (reference sequence). CDR3 protein: CATARGGEPPDEQYF. Here the CDR3 DNA reads TGTGCCACTGCCAGGGGAGGGGAACCCCCTGACGAGCAGTACTTC.

The table lists this clonotype with a few counts. The V and J genes are TRBV12-3 or TRBV12-4 and TRBJ1-1; D might be TRBD1 (5 bases). The CDR3 has 11 residues. V lost 11 bases and J 6 bases, leaving 13 bases between the germline ends. CDR3 DNA sequence: TGTGCCGCGGGGTTAGGGGCTGAAGCTTTCTTT. Translating gives CAAGLGAEAFF.

The chain joins TRBV12-3 or TRBV12-4 to TRBJ1-6, with TRBD1 matching over 7 bases. J was trimmed by 9 bases and V by 4 bases; bases with no gene match: 9. This CDR3 region has 15 residues. CDR3 protein: CASSSDRATLSPLHF. In DNA, the CDR3 is TGTGCCAGCAGTTCTGACAGGGCGACTCTTTCACCCCTCCACTTT.

The chain couples TRBV7-6 to TRBJ2-5, with a weak D call TRBD2 (6 bases). The CDR3 extends over 14 amino acids. Germline lookup yields CDR1 SGHVS and CDR2 FNYEAQ. Trimming left V 5 bases short and J 5 bases short, with 15 bases between. The CDR3 here is CASSGTPGRETQYF. Written as DNA, the CDR3 is TGTGCCAGCAGCGGGACCCCTGGGAGGGAGACCCAGTACTTC.

A few counts support this clonotype. The genes are TRBV29-1 and TRBJ2-5, with D perhaps TRBD2 (6 bases). Trimming took off 4 bases at V and 2 bases at J, with 8 bases between the two ends. The V gene's germline CDR1 is SQVTM and CDR2 ANQGSEA. This CDR3 has 12 residues. The CDR3 DNA reads TGCAGCGTTGTAAGCGGGCAAGAGACCCAGTACTTC. The encoded protein is CSVVSGQETQYF.

This clonotype was seen a handful of times. Here the CDR3 reads CSAPSGGWDTQYF. CDR3 sequence (DNA): TGCAGTGCCCCTAGCGGGGGTTGGGATACGCAGTATTTT. The chain employs TRBV20-1 and TRBJ2-3; 10 nucleotides agree with TRBD2. The length of the CDR3 is 13 residues. Trimming removed 6 bases from V and 6 bases from J; junction bases left unmatched: 6. CDR1 is DFQATT and CDR2 is SNEGSKA in the germline V gene (reference sequence).

This clonotype was found a few times. V gene TRBV20-1 combines with J gene TRBJ1-1; unclear D gene. CDR1 is DFQATT and CDR2 is SNEGSKA in the germline V gene (reference sequence). Trimming took off 6 bases at V and 4 bases at J, with 18 bases between the two ends. CDR3 length: 14 amino acids. The CDR3 is CSAPPAVSGTEAFF. The DNA of the CDR3 is TGCAGTGCCCCGCCGGCAGTGAGTGGCACTGAAGCTTTCTTT.

This clonotype has a handful of counts. The chain recombines TRBV25-1 with TRBJ1-2; D perhaps matches TRBD1 (5 bases). The CDR3 spans 17 residues. The V and J ends lost 5 bases and 2 bases respectively, with 21 bases between them. The germline CDR1 and CDR2 sequences are MGHDK and SYGVNS. The CDR3 DNA reads TGTGCCAGCAGTCCCCGGGACCGGAACCCCCACAACTATGGCTACACCTTC. Residues: CASSPRDRNPHNYGYTF.

This clonotype was seen a handful of times. In DNA form, the CDR3 reads TGTGCCAGCAGTTTCCCAGGGGGCGTTACGCAGTATTTT. Amino acids: CASSFPGGVTQYF. The chain uses TRBV27 and TRBJ2-3, with 8 bases matching TRBD1. Per the germline V gene, CDR1 is MNHEY and CDR2 is SMNVEV (reference sequence). CDR3 length: 13 residues. V shed 3 bases and J 8 bases; nucleotides not matched to a gene: 4.

The CDR3 DNA reads as TGTGCCAGCACTCACCAGGCCTACAATGAGCAGTTCTTC. This encodes CASTHQAYNEQFF. This chain connects TRBV25-1 to TRBJ2-1; D gene uncertain. V was cut by 7 bases and J by 2 bases, with 9 bases left in between. The CDR3 contains 13 residues. Germline V lookup: CDR1 MGHDK, CDR2 SYGVNS.

This chain joins TRBV10-2 and TRBJ1-6, with D perhaps TRBD1 (5 bases). This CDR3 region has 13 residues. Between the trimmed V and J ends, which lost 8 bases and 9 bases, there was a span of 14 bases. CDR1 is WSHSY, CDR2 SAAADI, per germline. CDR3 coding DNA: TGCGCCAGCGGCTCAGGGTCCGTTTCACCCCTCCACTTT. It is translated as CASGSGSVSPLHF.

This chain links TRBV29-1 with TRBJ2-7; 10 bases are a match to TRBD1. V dropped 7 bases and J dropped 5; count of bases not matched to a gene: 8. This CDR3 is built from 13 residues. Germline values: CDR1 SQVTM, CDR2 ANQGSEA. The CDR3 spells CSAGTGALNEQYF. CDR3 sequence (DNA): TGCAGCGCCGGGACAGGGGCCCTAAACGAGCAGTACTTC.

The V and J genes are TRBV12-3 or TRBV12-4 and TRBJ1-1, with TRBD1 as a possible D gene (5 bases). This CDR3 region has 15 residues. Trimming pared 5 bases from V and 4 bases from J, leaving 17 bases between. In DNA form, the CDR3 reads TGTGCCAGCAGTCTAGGCCTCAGGGTAGTCACTGAAGCTTTCTTT. This sequence encodes CASSLGLRVVTEAFF.

The CDR3 nucleotides read TGTGCCAGCAGCCTGACCGGGACAGGTTACATCTTGGGGAACACTGAAGCTTTCTTT. This codes for CASSLTGTGYILGNTEAFF. The J gene is TRBJ1-1, the V gene TRBV14; 8 nucleotides match TRBD1. J gave up 1 base and V 4 bases, and 17 bases lay outside the gene matches. Germline lookup yields CDR1 SGHDN and CDR2 FVKESK. The CDR3 is made up of 19 amino acids.

The V and J genes are TRBV4-1 and TRBJ1-2, with D possibly matching TRBD1 (5 bases). Germline lookup yields CDR1 MGHRA and CDR2 YSYEKL. The CDR3 totals 13 residues. V lost 6 bases and J lost 4, with 12 bases in between. CDR3 amino acids: CASRGVSSYGYTF. Here the CDR3 DNA reads TGCGCCAGCAGAGGGGTTTCATCCTATGGCTACACCTTC.

As for this clonotype: One end of the junction does not line up with germline, which may come from a read error. The CDR3, as DNA: TGCGCCAGCAGCTTGGAGGGGAACGCTGAAGCTTTCTTT. Its translation is CASSLEGNAEAFF. V gene TRBV5-1 combines with J gene TRBJ1-1; weak D call: TRBD1 (5 bases). CDR3 length: 13 residues. Germline loops: CDR1 SGHRS, CDR2 YFSETQ. Together with reference TRBV5-1 and TRBJ1-1, the CDR3 gives the full variable domain: KAGVTQTPRYLIKTRGQQVTLSCSPISGHRSVSWYQQTPGQGLQFLFEYFSETQRNKGNFPGRFSGRQFSNSRSEMNVSTLELGDSALYLCASSLEGNAEAFFGQGTRLTVV.

Ten or more counts support this clonotype. This sequence joins TRBV27 and TRBJ2-5; a possible D gene is TRBD2 (5 bases). Looked up from germline, CDR1 is MNHEY and CDR2 is SMNVEV (reference sequence). The germline V and J ends were trimmed by 5 bases and 5 bases, with 15 bases remaining between them. CDR3 length: 14 residues. Here the CDR3 reads CASSHLEGGETQYF. Here the CDR3 DNA reads TGTGCCAGCAGTCACCTAGAGGGTGGCGAGACCCAGTACTTC.

This clonotype has only a few counts. The V gene is TRBV11-2, the J gene TRBJ2-5; 9 nucleotides agree with TRBD2. With 3 bases clipped from V and 4 bases from J, the junction kept 12 bases outside the gene matches. CDR3 length equals 17 residues. Germline CDR1 is SGHAT and CDR2 is FQNNGV. In DNA, the CDR3 is TGTGCCAGCAGCTTTGGTCTCGGCGGGGGGGCGGGAGAGACCCAGTACTTC. It specifies CASSFGLGGGAGETQYF.

The genes are TRBV12-3 or TRBV12-4 and TRBJ2-7, with D perhaps assigned TRBD1 or TRBD2 (5 bases each). The CDR3 is 14 amino acids. Trimming shortened V by 6 bases and J by 3 bases, and 15 bases separated the two germline ends. The CDR3 DNA is TGTGCCAGCAGCCCAGGGAGCACACTCTACGAGCAGTACTTC. It yields the protein CASSPGSTLYEQYF.

This clonotype showed up just a few times. The chain couples TRBV15 to TRBJ2-7; D possibly matches TRBD1 or TRBD2 (5 bases each). From germline, CDR1 is LNHNV and CDR2 YYDKDF (reference sequence). Trimming took off 0 bases at V and 5 bases at J, with 20 bases between the two ends. The CDR3 contains 17 residues. CDR3 region: CATSREGVWGSWDEQYF. The CDR3 region has the DNA TGTGCCACCAGCAGAGAGGGGGTCTGGGGTAGTTGGGACGAGCAGTACTTC.

This chain links TRBV9 with TRBJ2-7; TRBD2 matches at 8 bases. CDR1 is SGDLS and CDR2 is YYNGEE in the germline V gene. V gave up 2 bases and J gave up 5 bases; unmatched junction bases: 3. This CDR3 is built from 13 residues. CDR3 sequence reads: CASSVGLVHEQYF. CDR3 nucleotides: TGTGCCAGCAGCGTGGGACTAGTCCACGAGCAGTACTTC.

The gene calls are TRBV10-1 and TRBJ1-3; a possible D gene is TRBD1 (6 bases). Trimming pared 2 bases from V and 5 bases from J, leaving 10 bases between. The CDR3 runs to 14 residues. Looked up from germline, CDR1 is WNHNN and CDR2 is SYGVQD (reference sequence). The CDR3 sequence is CASSEGTSRNTIYF. CDR3 coding DNA: TGCGCCAGCAGTGAGGGGACATCTCGAAACACCATATATTTT.

The rearrangement joins TRBV15 to TRBJ2-4, with 8 bases fitting TRBD2. With V trimmed by 0 bases and J by 5 bases, 3 bases remained unmatched. CDR1 and CDR2 (germline): LNHNV, YYDKDF (reference sequence). The CDR3 is 15 amino acids. The CDR3: CATSRDNGGENIQYF. The DNA of the CDR3 is TGTGCCACCAGCAGAGATAACGGGGGGGAAAACATTCAGTACTTC. Filled out from reference TRBV15 and TRBJ2-4, the complete variable domain reads DAMVIQNPRYQVTQFGKPVTLSCSQTLNHNVMYWYQQKSSQAPKLLFHYYDKDFNNEADTPDNFQSRRPNTSFCFLDIRSPGLGDTAMYLCATSRDNGGENIQYFGAGTRLSVL.

This rearrangement joins TRBV4-2 to TRBJ2-3; tentatively, D is TRBD2 (7 bases). CDR1 and CDR2 from the germline V gene are LGHNA and YNFKEQ. The CDR3 runs to 15 residues. Trimming shortened V by 4 bases and J by 5 bases, and 16 bases separated the two germline ends. The chain's CDR3 is CASSPGEGRGDTQYF. The CDR3 DNA reads as TGTGCCAGCAGCCCAGGGGAGGGCCGAGGAGATACGCAGTATTTT.

The chain couples TRBV5-1 to TRBJ1-1; no clear D gene. Trimming removed 1 base at V and 6 bases at J, with 10 bases between. CDR3 size: 13 residues. Germline CDR1 is SGHRS and CDR2 is YFSETQ. Here the CDR3 reads CASSLTGKPEAFF. The CDR3 DNA follows: TGCGCCAGCAGCTTGACGGGGAAGCCTGAAGCTTTCTTT.

The chain carries TRBV4-3 and TRBJ2-3, with no clear D. V was cut by 0 bases and J by 6 bases, with 10 bases left in between. The CDR3 spans 14 residues. Germline lookup yields CDR1 LGHNA and CDR2 YSLEER. The CDR3 sequence: CASSQDRTVDTQYF. CDR3 DNA: TGCGCCAGCAGCCAAGATCGAACTGTTGATACGCAGTATTTT.

CDR3 in DNA: TGTGCCACCAGCAGAGATGCGGGGTTCTCGTACGAGCAGTACTTC. Encoded protein: CATSRDAGFSYEQYF. The chain links TRBV15 to TRBJ2-7, with D possibly being TRBD2 (6 bases). The length of the CDR3 is 15 residues. The V end lost 0 bases, the J end lost 4 bases, and 13 bases lay between the germline ends. In germline, CDR1 is LNHNV, CDR2 YYDKDF (reference sequence).